The clone carrying this T cell receptor beta chain has only a few counts. Its antigen is currently unknown. Germline trimming cut 4 bases from V and 2 bases from J; bases unmatched to any gene: 8. CDR3 size: 15 residues. CDR1 and CDR2 from the germline V gene are SGHDT and YYEEEE. This entry is derived from a study of cytomegalovirus exposure and HLA in healthy donors. The PCR ran on 60 Vbeta and 13 Jbeta primers. Data came from immunoSEQ multiplex PCR; TCRdb stores just in-frame clones and leaves some out. The sample lists some 110,000 clones; roughly three fifths were seen once. The study's findings and limits: Presence/absence comparisons presumed near-even sequencing depth among donors. Specificity for CMV antigens was confirmed in vitro for a few of the CMV-associated chains.

Sample: PBMCs. This receptor was obtained from a man aged 18-30 years in good health and CMV-seronegative. The chain uses TRBV5-6 and TRBJ2-7, with 8 bases fitting TRBD1. The CDR3 sequence is CASSVVGQGPYEQYF. The CDR3 coding sequence is TGTGCCAGCAGCGTCGTTGGACAGGGTCCCTACGAGCAGTACTTC.